This paragraph reports one TCR beta chain. A single count supports this clone. Its antigen has not been determined. No per-base quality is available; no much larger clone lies one base away. V has 0 bases trimmed and J has 4 bases trimmed; junction bases matching no gene number 4. The CDR3 numbers 15 residues from cysteine through phenylalanine. The CDR3 DNA has 45 bases and is translated from base 1. Based on the germline V gene, the CDR1 and CDR2 sequences are ENHRY and SYGVKD. Donors were healthy HIV-negative adults with no recently reported acute infections or vaccinations. Only Caucasian adults living in Nashville, Tennessee, USA were represented among the donors. CD4+ T cells were enriched by magnetic negative selection, after which naive cells were positively selected on CD45RA and the negative fraction was taken as the memory subset. Blood was collected by leukapheresis, and PBMCs were isolated by Ficoll-Histopaque density gradient centrifugation and then cryopreserved in liquid nitrogen vapor phase. Analytical flow cytometry was used to check the purity and quantity of every magnetically sorted T cell population. Each sorted fraction had its genomic DNA isolated and then quantified by UV absorbance on a Nanodrop 2000c.

Using the deep immunoSEQ assay, multiplex PCR amplified TCR CDR3 regions from genomic DNA. Genomic DNA extracted from each cell subset was distributed evenly over all wells of several immunoSEQ 96-well plates, and each plate served as one replicate. For sorted subsets, around 0.2 ug of genomic DNA, equivalent to 25,000 to 35,000 T cell genomes, went into each replicate PCR. Purified libraries were quantified with a Qubit 3.0 fluorometer, sized on a Bioanalyzer 2100, and re-quantified with the KAPA Library Quantification kit. A separate single-read 150-cycle Illumina NextSeq 550 flow cell was used to sequence each immunoSEQ 96-well plate. The authors' analysis ran thus. Because the immunoSEQ output held only junctional sequences and lacked quality scores, the filtering could not match the filtering applied to full-length reads. Sequences were annotated with PyIR, a Python wrapper for IgBLAST v1.9, using IMGT germline references to assign V/J genes and CDR3. Reads were removed for weak V/J assignments (E-value above 1e-6), missing CDR3, stop codons, out-of-frame junctions, or ambiguous translated residues. V3J clonotypes were defined as sequences sharing the same inferred V gene, J gene, and CDR3 amino acid sequence. To compute the percentage overlap between repertoires, the number of shared unique clonotypes was divided by the size of the smaller repertoire. Richness of each repertoire was evaluated using RTK rarefaction, the Chao1 estimator, and Recon v2.1 estimates of unobserved clonotypes. For all TCRbeta clonotypes obtained by the gDNA method from a few donors, generation probabilities were computed with OLGA. This is the immuneACCESS table as TCRdb keeps it, with only in-frame sequences that have V and J called. A part of the clones is gone; compared with another copy, unresolved V genes explain less than half, and the rest is unexplained. D and trimming come from the DNA, and the V and J calls and clone size come from that table. The sample table lists under 300,000 clones, 65% of them with a count of one. Together, the top ten hold around 10% of the sample.

The data derive from a study of shared clonotypes between healthy human individuals (dated by TCRdb to 2019 to 2021). Broadly, across the study: The cohort included a few men and a couple of women between 18 and 49 years of age. Blood TCR repertoires of about five healthy adults were deeply sequenced to estimate repertoire size and the extent of clonotype sharing between individuals. For each donor, CD4 naive and CD4 memory were each run on three plates, CD8 naive on two plates, and CD8 memory on one plate. Between about 0.8 and 9 billion PBMCs per donor were obtained by leukapheresis. To increase sequencing depth and limit assay-specific biases, TCR repertoire library preparation and sequencing were carried out by different laboratories using diverse techniques. Beyond this particular receptor, the publication reports: Higher generation probabilities were observed for clonotypes shared by all four sorted-subset donors than for non-shared clonotypes. The genetic and exposure-history diversity represented was limited by the small number of donors. Incomplete sequencing was indicated by rarefaction of sorted-subset datasets, despite the large sequencing depth. Approximately 5% of naive CD4, roughly 3.6% of naive CD8, 2.3% of memory CD4, and around 0.42% of memory CD8 clonotypes were shared across a few donors. Sampling was limited to blood, and TCR repertoires in tissue likely differ from TCR repertoires in blood. Pairwise subsampling indicated that sequencing depth was expected to affect the degree of clonotype sharing among donors. Larger estimated clonotype richness was generally found for naive subsets than for memory subsets.

The clonotype comes from a man younger than 45 in good health. This chain is built from TRBV10-3 and TRBJ2-7, with 9 middle bases fitting TRBD2. Sequenced material: memory CD4+ T cells sorted from blood. Sample cell subset or site, as interpreted from the label and publication: CD45RA-negative fraction. The nucleotides are TGTGCCATCAGTGAGTCGGGGACTAGCAGGTACGAGCAGTACTTC. The resulting protein is CAISESGTSRYEQYF.